Following are 20 T cell receptor beta chains from one sample sequenced in a study of radiotherapy plus CTLA-4 blockade in lung cancer. Assay: immunoSEQ multiplex PCR; the TCRdb copy retains only in-frame clones and omits some. The sample includes about 88,000 clones, more than 70% of them seen just once. The specimen comprised peripheral blood, sampled from a patient treated with radiotherapy plus ipilimumab. The source of these receptors is a human donor with non-small cell lung cancer that progressed on radiotherapy plus ipilimumab.

The chain combines TRBV5-1 with TRBJ2-2; TRBD2 matches at 7 bases. Germline V gives CDR1 SGHRS, CDR2 YFSETQ. The CDR3 covers 16 residues. Trimming took 4 bases from V and 0 from J; bases not matched to a gene: 6. CDR3 amino acids: CASSPLGGTNTGELFF. The CDR3 DNA follows: TGCGCCAGCAGCCCCCTGGGGGGGACGAACACCGGGGAGCTGTTTTTT.

V is TRBV2 and J is TRBJ1-1; D uncertain. The CDR3 totals 15 residues. Germline V gene data show CDR1 as SNHLY and CDR2 as FYNNEI. The germline V and J ends were trimmed by 0 bases and 0 bases, with 8 bases remaining between them. The CDR3 sequence: CASSEARRLNTEAFF. In DNA form, the CDR3 reads TGTGCCAGCAGTGAAGCGCGACGGCTGAACACTGAAGCTTTCTTT. The full variable domain, its missing parts supplied by reference TRBV2 and TRBJ1-1, is EPEVTQTPSHQVTQMGQEVILRCVPISNHLYFYWYRQILGQKVEFLVSFYNNEISEKSEIFDDQFSVERPDGSNFTLKIRSTKLEDSAMYFCASSEARRLNTEAFFGQGTRLTVV.

This sequence joins TRBV7-9 and TRBJ2-5, with 9 bases matching TRBD2. Per germline, CDR1 SEHNR and CDR2 FQNEAQ (reference sequence). V shed 1 base and J 1 base; nucleotides not matched to a gene: 4. This CDR3 spans 16 amino acids. CDR3 residues: CASSLDGGRAQETQYF. The CDR3 DNA sequence: TGTGCCAGCAGCTTAGATGGCGGGAGGGCCCAAGAGACCCAGTACTTC.

The V and J genes are TRBV9 and TRBJ2-7, with TRBD2 as a possible D gene (5 bases). CDR3 length equals 13 residues. Trimming took 0 bases from V and 5 from J, leaving 9 bases between them. Germline V gene data show CDR1 as SGDLS and CDR2 as YYNGEE. CDR3 amino acids: CASSVERADEQYF. CDR3 bases: TGTGCCAGCAGCGTAGAGAGGGCCGACGAGCAGTACTTC. The complete variable domain, with remaining parts taken from reference TRBV9 and TRBJ2-7, reads DSGVTQTPKHLITATGQRVTLRCSPRSGDLSVYWYQQSLDQGLQFLIQYYNGEERAKGNILERFSAQQFPDLHSELNLSSLELGDSALYFCASSVERADEQYFGPGTRLTVT.

The J gene is TRBJ2-2, the V gene TRBV9, with TRBD1 matching over 8 bases. The J segment lost 8 bases and the V segment lost 5 bases, leaving 5 bases of the junction unmatched. Germline assignment: CDR1 SGDLS and CDR2 YYNGEE. This CDR3 is 13 amino acids long. The CDR3: CASRTGVMGELFF. CDR3 nucleotide sequence: TGTGCCAGCAGGACAGGGGTTATGGGGGAGCTGTTTTTT.

The chain links TRBV5-1 to TRBJ2-1; 11 bases fit TRBD2. V was clipped by 4 bases and J by 4 bases; unmatched bases: 10. This CDR3 has 17 residues. In germline, CDR1 is SGHRS, CDR2 YFSETQ. In DNA, the CDR3 is TGCGCCAGCAGCGCCCCTATAGCGGGAGGGCTTTACAATGAGCAGTTCTTC. It specifies CASSAPIAGGLYNEQFF.

V usage is TRBV4-1 and J usage is TRBJ2-1; TRBD1 matches 11 bases. There are 16 residues in the CDR3. CDR1 is MGHRA and CDR2 is YSYEKL in the germline V gene. V shed 0 bases, J shed 12 bases, and the junction held 10 bases outside the gene matches. This chain's CDR3 is CASSQDRRTGGGWQFF. The CDR3 DNA sequence: TGCGCCAGCAGCCAAGATCGCAGGACAGGGGGCGGGTGGCAGTTCTTC.

This rearrangement joins TRBV25-1 to TRBJ1-6; unclear D gene. Germline CDR1 MGHDK, CDR2 SYGVNS. The CDR3 is 12 amino acids. V was shortened by 3 bases and J by 7 bases, with 4 bases between the two germline ends. The CDR3 coding sequence is TGTGCCAGCAGTGAGGGCAATTCACCCCTCCACTTT. It specifies CASSEGNSPLHF.

This clone was observed a single time. The V gene is TRBV6-1, the J gene TRBJ1-5; no clear D. Trimming removed 4 bases from V and 4 bases from J, with 17 bases in between. CDR1 is MNHNS and CDR2 is SASEGT in the germline V gene. This CDR3 region has 16 residues. The CDR3 protein is CASSVNGAGANQPQHF. CDR3 DNA: TGTGCCAGCAGTGTAAACGGTGCCGGTGCGAATCAGCCCCAGCATTTT.

The chain is built from TRBV5-1 and TRBJ1-5; 10 nucleotides align to TRBD1. CDR3 length equals 16 residues. CDR1 and CDR2 (germline): SGHRS, YFSETQ. V shed 0 bases, J shed 1 base, and the junction held 1 base outside the gene matches. DNA of the CDR3: TGCGCCAGCAGCTTGGGGACAGGGGGAAGCAATCAGCCCCAGCATTTT. Protein product: CASSLGTGGSNQPQHF.

The chain is built from TRBV7-3 and TRBJ1-1, with TRBD1 as a possible D gene (6 bases). CDR3 length: 16 residues. V dropped 5 bases and J dropped 2 bases, with 18 bases sitting between them. The germline V gene has CDR1 SGHTA and CDR2 FQGTGA. The CDR3 region has the DNA TGTGCCAGCAGCCCCCGGGGAGGGGGGGCAAACACTGAAGCTTTCTTT. It encodes CASSPRGGGANTEAFF.

The chain has TRBV4-1 and TRBJ1-2; 7 bases line up with TRBD1. With 3 bases clipped from V and 4 bases from J, the junction kept 11 bases outside the gene matches. Per the germline V gene, CDR1 is MGHRA and CDR2 is YSYEKL. CDR3 length: 16 residues. CDR3 sequence (DNA): TGCGCCAGCAGCCAGGGGAGACAGGGAATGATCTATGGCTACACCTTC. The encoded protein is CASSQGRQGMIYGYTF.

V and J are TRBV5-1 and TRBJ2-2; no firm D call. CDR3 length: 15 amino acids. In germline, CDR1 is SGHRS, CDR2 YFSETQ. V lost 5 bases and J lost 1, with 12 bases in between. CDR3 in amino acids: CASRWQTQNTGELFF. The CDR3 nucleotides read TGCGCCAGCAGGTGGCAGACACAGAACACCGGGGAGCTGTTTTTT.

The chain uses TRBV4-2 and TRBJ1-1; D might be TRBD1 (6 bases). The CDR3 sequence is 13 residues long. Germline CDR1 is LGHNA and CDR2 is YNFKEQ. V lost 6 bases to trimming and J lost 3 bases, with 11 bases between them. DNA of the CDR3: TGTGCCAGCAGAAGACAGGCGGACACTGAAGCTTTCTTT. Its translation: CASRRQADTEAFF.

This sequence joins TRBV7-9 and TRBJ2-7; 7 positions match TRBD2. The germline V gene encodes CDR1 SEHNR and CDR2 FQNEAQ (reference sequence). The CDR3 length is 14 residues. The ends lost 1 base at V and 5 bases at J; junction bases unmatched: 5. The CDR3 DNA reads as TGTGCCAGCAGCTTAGTGGCAGGGAGGGACGAGCAGTACTTC. This gives the protein CASSLVAGRDEQYF.

The sample holds one count of this clone. CDR3 in amino acids: CASSRGTLEAFF. CDR3 nucleotides: TGTGCCAGCAGCCGGGGGACCCTTGAAGCTTTCTTT. The chain carries TRBV28 and TRBJ1-1; tentatively, D is TRBD1 (5 bases). The V gene's germline CDR1 is MDHEN and CDR2 SYDVKM. Trimming pared 6 bases from V and 7 bases from J, leaving 12 bases between. The CDR3 length is 12 residues. The full variable domain, with the rest looked up from reference TRBV28 and TRBJ1-1, is DVKVTQSSRYLVKRTGEKVFLECVQDMDHENMFWYRQDPGLGLRLIYFSYDVKMKEKGDIPEGYSVSREKKERFSLILESASTNQTSMYLCASSRGTLEAFFGQGTRLTVV.

This clone was detected a few times. This sequence joins TRBV27 and TRBJ1-6; TRBD1 matches at 12 bases. CDR3 length equals 15 residues. Germline CDR1 MNHEY, CDR2 SMNVEV (reference sequence). V lost 2 bases and J lost 10; bases outside the gene matches: 3. CDR3 DNA sequence: TGTGCCAGCAGTTTAGGGACAGGGGGCAGGTCACCCCTCCACTTT. Amino acid sequence: CASSLGTGGRSPLHF.

The chain employs TRBV9 and TRBJ2-5; TRBD2 aligns across 11 bases. The J segment lost 1 base and the V segment lost 3 bases, leaving 8 bases of the junction unmatched. The germline gives CDR1 SGDLS, CDR2 YYNGEE. The CDR3 has 17 residues. This CDR3 reads CASSEGLAGGPQETQYF. The CDR3 region has the DNA TGTGCCAGCAGCGAGGGGCTAGCGGGGGGCCCCCAAGAGACCCAGTACTTC. Using reference TRBV9 and TRBJ2-5 for the parts outside the CDR3, the full variable domain is DSGVTQTPKHLITATGQRVTLRCSPRSGDLSVYWYQQSLDQGLQFLIQYYNGEERAKGNILERFSAQQFPDLHSELNLSSLELGDSALYFCASSEGLAGGPQETQYFGPGTRLLVL.

The rearrangement joins TRBV9 to TRBJ2-3; 8 bases align to TRBD1. V lost 2 bases and J lost 12; bases outside the gene matches: 11. The CDR3 totals 14 residues. The germline V gene has CDR1 SGDLS and CDR2 YYNGEE. In nucleotides, the CDR3 is TGTGCCAGCAGCGTCGAGACAGGGGTCGTTCTCCAGTATTTT. It encodes CASSVETGVVLQYF.

Written as DNA, the CDR3 is TGCGCCAGCAGCCATACCGGGACAGGGACCTACGAGCAGTACTTC. Translating it yields CASSHTGTGTYEQYF. The V call is TRBV4-1, the J call TRBJ2-7; 9 bases are a match to TRBD1. Per germline, CDR1 MGHRA and CDR2 YSYEKL. This CDR3 contains 15 residues. V dropped 3 bases and J dropped 2; count of bases not matched to a gene: 5.